Listed below are T cell receptor beta chains from one sample, sequenced in a study of blood T cell repertoires in COVID-19. Clones were read by immunoSEQ multiplex PCR, and TCRdb kept only the in-frame ones, dropping some. Of approximately 460,000 clones in the sample, roughly 89% were seen once. Source material: peripheral blood. These receptors all stem from a young man with COVID-19, enrolled during active disease. The CDR3 runs from the conserved cysteine through the conserved F or W. Each record gives: clone size, V gene, D gene, CDR3 length, J gene, CDR3 DNA, CDR3 protein. The D gene is left open where the match is weak. Expanded clones get a size class; other rows say once, few or many, or leave the size out.

abundance: NA
v_gene: TRBV4-1
d_gene: TRBD2
len: 16
j_gene: TRBJ2-7
CDR3nt: TGCGCCAGCAGCCAAGATTTTGTGCTAGCGGGGGACGAGCAGTACTTC
CDR3aa: CASSQDFVLAGDEQYF

abundance: NA
v_gene: TRBV24-1
d_gene: TRBD2
len: 15
j_gene: TRBJ2-1
CDR3nt: TGTGCCACCAGTGAACCGGGACTAGCGGGAGTTGAGCAGTTCTTC
CDR3aa: CATSEPGLAGVEQFF

abundance: NA
v_gene: TRBV5-8
d_gene: TRBD2
len: 15
j_gene: TRBJ2-1
CDR3nt: TGTGCCAGCAGCCAGGGACTAGCGGGACTCGATGAGCAGTTCTTC
CDR3aa: CASSQGLAGLDEQFF

abundance: NA
v_gene: TRBV10-1
d_gene: NA
len: 18
j_gene: TRBJ2-7
CDR3nt: TGCGCCAGCAGTGAGTCGACTCTGGGCAGGGCCCTACCCTACGAGCAGTACTTC
CDR3aa: CASSESTLGRALPYEQYF

abundance: NA
v_gene: TRBV27
d_gene: NA
len: 14
j_gene: TRBJ2-7
CDR3nt: TGTGCCAGCAGTTTAAGGCGCGGCCCCTACGAGCAGTACTTC
CDR3aa: CASSLRRGPYEQYF

abundance: NA
v_gene: TRBV20-1
d_gene: TRBD1
len: 14
j_gene: TRBJ1-2
CDR3nt: TGCAGTGCTAGTGGGGGACAGGCCCGCTATGGCTACACCTTC
CDR3aa: CSASGGQARYGYTF

abundance: once
v_gene: TRBV9
d_gene: TRBD2
len: 13
j_gene: TRBJ2-5
CDR3nt: TGTGCCAGCAGCGTAGCGGGGGGAGAGACCCAGTACTTC
CDR3aa: CASSVAGGETQYF

abundance: NA
v_gene: TRBV6-5
d_gene: TRBD1
len: 14
j_gene: TRBJ2-7
CDR3nt: TGTGCCAGCAGTTTACAGGGGTGGGCCTACGAGCAGTACTTC
CDR3aa: CASSLQGWAYEQYF

abundance: NA
v_gene: TRBV6-5
d_gene: TRBD1
len: 12
j_gene: TRBJ1-2
CDR3nt: TGTGCCAGCCGTAGACAGGGCTATGGCTACACCTTC
CDR3aa: CASRRQGYGYTF

abundance: NA
v_gene: TRBV5-1
d_gene: NA
len: 16
j_gene: TRBJ2-2
CDR3nt: TGCGCCAGCAGCTTGAACCAGGCAGCTAACACCGGGGAGCTGTTTTTT
CDR3aa: CASSLNQAANTGELFF

abundance: NA
v_gene: TRBV5-1
d_gene: TRBD1
len: 15
j_gene: TRBJ2-5
CDR3nt: TGCGCCAGCAGCTTGACAGGGGCTTTCCAAGAGACCCAGTACTTC
CDR3aa: CASSLTGAFQETQYF

abundance: NA
v_gene: TRBV11-2
d_gene: NA
len: 13
j_gene: TRBJ2-5
CDR3nt: TGTGCCAGCAGCTTAGCGGACCAAGAGACCCAGTACTTC
CDR3aa: CASSLADQETQYF

abundance: NA
v_gene: TRBV5-1
d_gene: TRBD1
len: 13
j_gene: TRBJ2-3
CDR3nt: TGCGCCAGCAGCCCGGGCGGGGGACAGGGCCAGTATTTT
CDR3aa: CASSPGGGQGQYF

abundance: NA
v_gene: TRBV18
d_gene: NA
len: 15
j_gene: TRBJ1-6
CDR3nt: TGTGCCAGCTCACCACCGCGTTTCGTGAATTCACCCCTCCACTTT
CDR3aa: CASSPPRFVNSPLHF

abundance: NA
v_gene: TRBV2
d_gene: NA
len: 14
j_gene: TRBJ2-7
CDR3nt: TGTGCCAGCAGTGACGGGGTCTTACGTCTGGAGCAGTACTTC
CDR3aa: CASSDGVLRLEQYF

abundance: NA
v_gene: TRBV6-6
d_gene: TRBD2
len: 14
j_gene: TRBJ2-1
CDR3nt: TGTGCCAGCAGTACCGGGGGGACGGGGAATGAGCAGTTCTTC
CDR3aa: CASSTGGTGNEQFF

abundance: once
v_gene: TRBV5-1
d_gene: NA
len: 16
j_gene: TRBJ2-3
CDR3nt: TGCGCCAGCAGCTTGGGACAGCTGGTGGGAACAGATACGCAGTATTTT
CDR3aa: CASSLGQLVGTDTQYF

abundance: NA
v_gene: TRBV7-2
d_gene: NA
len: 13
j_gene: TRBJ1-6
CDR3nt: TGTGCCAGCAGCTTATATAGGGAGTCACCCCTCCACTTT
CDR3aa: CASSLYRESPLHF

abundance: few
v_gene: TRBV2
d_gene: NA
len: 15
j_gene: TRBJ2-6
CDR3nt: TGTGCCAGCAGGCAGGGATCGAGGGGGGCCAACGTCCTGACTTTC
CDR3aa: CASRQGSRGANVLTF

abundance: NA
v_gene: TRBV7-9
d_gene: NA
len: 12
j_gene: TRBJ2-7
CDR3nt: TGTGCCAGCAGCTTTTCTCCCTACGAGCAGTACTTC
CDR3aa: CASSFSPYEQYF

abundance: NA
v_gene: TRBV29-1
d_gene: TRBD2
len: 13
j_gene: TRBJ2-7
CDR3nt: TGCAGCGCCGGGGGGTTGGCGCTCTACGAGCAGTACTTC
CDR3aa: CSAGGLALYEQYF

abundance: few
v_gene: TRBV25-1
d_gene: TRBD1
len: 15
j_gene: TRBJ2-2
CDR3nt: TGTGCCAGCAGTGAGCAGGGGGCGACCACCGGGGAGCTGTTTTTT
CDR3aa: CASSEQGATTGELFF

abundance: NA
v_gene: TRBV20-1
d_gene: TRBD2
len: 13
j_gene: TRBJ2-3
CDR3nt: TGCAGTGCTAGTAGCGGGGGGGCAGATACGCAGTATTTT
CDR3aa: CSASSGGADTQYF

abundance: NA
v_gene: TRBV11-2
d_gene: NA
len: 15
j_gene: TRBJ1-4
CDR3nt: TGTGCCAGCAGCCCCCAACAGTCTTCTAATGAAAAACTGTTTTTT
CDR3aa: CASSPQQSSNEKLFF

abundance: NA
v_gene: TRBV6-6
d_gene: TRBD1
len: 16
j_gene: TRBJ1-5
CDR3nt: TGTGCCAGCAGTTCCCCAGGGACAGGGAGCAATCAGCCCCAGCATTTT
CDR3aa: CASSSPGTGSNQPQHF

abundance: NA
v_gene: TRBV7-9
d_gene: NA
len: 14
j_gene: TRBJ1-2
CDR3nt: TGTGCCAGCAGCCCCCGCGGGGAGAGCTATGGCTACACCTTC
CDR3aa: CASSPRGESYGYTF

abundance: NA
v_gene: TRBV30
d_gene: NA
len: 14
j_gene: TRBJ1-5
CDR3nt: TGTGCCTGGGGAACCGGACTCTCCGGAGAGCCCCAGCATTTT
CDR3aa: CAWGTGLSGEPQHF

abundance: NA
v_gene: TRBV3-1/TRBV3-2
d_gene: TRBD1
len: 15
j_gene: TRBJ1-1
CDR3nt: TGTGCCAGCAGCCAAGAGGTCGGGACAGCGCGCGGGTCTTTCTTT
CDR3aa: CASSQEVGTARGSFF

abundance: NA
v_gene: TRBV18
d_gene: TRBD1
len: 14
j_gene: TRBJ1-1
CDR3nt: TGTGCCAGCTCCTACGGACAGGGGGCGTTTGAAGCTTTCTTT
CDR3aa: CASSYGQGAFEAFF

abundance: NA
v_gene: TRBV4-1
d_gene: NA
len: 14
j_gene: TRBJ2-2
CDR3nt: TGCGCCAGCAGCCACCTATTGAACACCGGGGAGCTGTTTTTT
CDR3aa: CASSHLLNTGELFF

abundance: NA
v_gene: TRBV2
d_gene: NA
len: 14
j_gene: TRBJ2-5
CDR3nt: TGTGCCAGCAGGTCAGGACAGTTTCAAGAGACCCAGTACTTC
CDR3aa: CASRSGQFQETQYF

abundance: NA
v_gene: TRBV4-1
d_gene: NA
len: 15
j_gene: TRBJ1-4
CDR3nt: TGCGCCAGCAGCCAACTTAGGGGAAACTCGGAAAAACTGTTTTTT
CDR3aa: CASSQLRGNSEKLFF

abundance: NA
v_gene: TRBV14
d_gene: TRBD2
len: 14
j_gene: TRBJ2-5
CDR3nt: TGTGCCAGCAGCATGGGACTAGCGGGTGATACCCAGTACTTC
CDR3aa: CASSMGLAGDTQYF

abundance: NA
v_gene: TRBV5-4
d_gene: TRBD1
len: 17
j_gene: TRBJ2-2
CDR3nt: TGTGCCAGCAGCCAAGGACAGGGGGCTGCGGACACCGGGGAGCTGTTTTTT
CDR3aa: CASSQGQGAADTGELFF

abundance: once
v_gene: TRBV13
d_gene: TRBD1
len: 14
j_gene: TRBJ1-5
CDR3nt: TGTGCCAGCAGCATGGGGACTCCAGGGGGGCCCCAGCATTTT
CDR3aa: CASSMGTPGGPQHF

abundance: NA
v_gene: TRBV6-4
d_gene: TRBD1
len: 18
j_gene: TRBJ1-2
CDR3nt: TGTGCCAGCAGTGACTACTACAACATCCGGGACAGGGGGGATGGCTACACCTTC
CDR3aa: CASSDYYNIRDRGDGYTF

abundance: NA
v_gene: TRBV12-5
d_gene: TRBD1
len: 20
j_gene: TRBJ2-2
CDR3nt: TGTGCTAGTGGTTTGGTACGAGACAGGGGCCTTCTGCGCAGGGGCGGGGAGCTGTTTTTT
CDR3aa: CASGLVRDRGLLRRGGELFF

abundance: once
v_gene: TRBV5-4
d_gene: NA
len: 15
j_gene: TRBJ1-4
CDR3nt: TGTGCCAGCAGCCTCAGACAGGCGGGAGAGGAAAAACTGTTTTTT
CDR3aa: CASSLRQAGEEKLFF

abundance: NA
v_gene: TRBV6-1
d_gene: TRBD2
len: 15
j_gene: TRBJ2-7
CDR3nt: TGTGCCAGCAGTGAAGGGCTAGCGGGTACCTACGAGCAGTACTTC
CDR3aa: CASSEGLAGTYEQYF

abundance: few
v_gene: TRBV2
d_gene: TRBD2
len: 14
j_gene: TRBJ2-1
CDR3nt: TGTGCCAGCAGCCCCGGGACTAGGGGTAATGAGCAGTTCTTC
CDR3aa: CASSPGTRGNEQFF

abundance: few
v_gene: TRBV2
d_gene: NA
len: 13
j_gene: TRBJ1-2
CDR3nt: TGTGCCAGCAGTGACCCTCCACAGGGTGGCTACACCTTC
CDR3aa: CASSDPPQGGYTF

abundance: NA
v_gene: TRBV6-6
d_gene: TRBD1
len: 14
j_gene: TRBJ1-6
CDR3nt: TGTGCCAGCAGCCAGGGACAGGAGTATTCACCCCTCCACTTT
CDR3aa: CASSQGQEYSPLHF

abundance: NA
v_gene: TRBV20-1
d_gene: TRBD2
len: 14
j_gene: TRBJ2-5
CDR3nt: TGCAGTGCTAGTTATAGCGGGGGGGTAAAGACCCAGTACTTC
CDR3aa: CSASYSGGVKTQYF

abundance: NA
v_gene: TRBV2
d_gene: TRBD2
len: 14
j_gene: TRBJ2-7
CDR3nt: TGTGCCAGCAGGGGGACTAGGTCCATCGACGAGCAGTACTTC
CDR3aa: CASRGTRSIDEQYF

abundance: few
v_gene: TRBV3-1/TRBV3-2
d_gene: NA
len: 16
j_gene: TRBJ2-1
CDR3nt: TGTGCCAGCAGCCAAGACGAGCGGACTTTTGGGAATGAGCAGTTCTTC
CDR3aa: CASSQDERTFGNEQFF

abundance: NA
v_gene: TRBV6-5
d_gene: TRBD1
len: 15
j_gene: TRBJ2-7
CDR3nt: TGTGCCAGCAGTAGCACAGGGGGCCTGGGCTACGAGCAGTACTTC
CDR3aa: CASSSTGGLGYEQYF

abundance: NA
v_gene: TRBV11-2
d_gene: NA
len: 15
j_gene: TRBJ2-1
CDR3nt: TGTGCCAGCAGCCCACGGACCCGGCGGGACAATGAGCAGTTCTTC
CDR3aa: CASSPRTRRDNEQFF

abundance: NA
v_gene: TRBV28
d_gene: NA
len: 13
j_gene: TRBJ2-1
CDR3nt: TGTGCCAGCAGTCTCCTAGCGATAAATGAGCAGTTCTTC
CDR3aa: CASSLLAINEQFF

abundance: NA
v_gene: TRBV10-3
d_gene: NA
len: 14
j_gene: TRBJ2-5
CDR3nt: TGTGCCATCAGTGAGACTAGTGCCCAAGAGACCCAGTACTTC
CDR3aa: CAISETSAQETQYF

abundance: NA
v_gene: TRBV7-6
d_gene: TRBD2
len: 13
j_gene: TRBJ2-7
CDR3nt: TGTGCCAGCAGCTTACGAGCGGGAGGCGAGCAGTACTTC
CDR3aa: CASSLRAGGEQYF